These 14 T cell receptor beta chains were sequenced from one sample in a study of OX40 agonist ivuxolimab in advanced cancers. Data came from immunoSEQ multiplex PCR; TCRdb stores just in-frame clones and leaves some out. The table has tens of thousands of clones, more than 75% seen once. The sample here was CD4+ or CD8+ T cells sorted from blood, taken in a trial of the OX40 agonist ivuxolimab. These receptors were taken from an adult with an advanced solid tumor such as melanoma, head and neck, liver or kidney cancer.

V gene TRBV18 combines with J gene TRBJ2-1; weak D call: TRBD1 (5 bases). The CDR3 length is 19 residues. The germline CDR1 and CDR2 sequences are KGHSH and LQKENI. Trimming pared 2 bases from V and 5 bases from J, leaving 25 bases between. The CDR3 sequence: CASSPVFLVARGLHNEQFF. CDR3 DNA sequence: TGTGCCAGCTCACCAGTTTTTCTTGTGGCTAGGGGTCTCCACAATGAGCAGTTCTTC. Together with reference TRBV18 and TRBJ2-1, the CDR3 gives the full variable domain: NAGVMQNPRHLVRRRGQEARLRCSPMKGHSHVYWYRQLPEEGLKFMVYLQKENIIDESGMPKERFSAEFPKEGPSILRIQQVVRGDSAAYFCASSPVFLVARGLHNEQFFGPGTRLTVL.

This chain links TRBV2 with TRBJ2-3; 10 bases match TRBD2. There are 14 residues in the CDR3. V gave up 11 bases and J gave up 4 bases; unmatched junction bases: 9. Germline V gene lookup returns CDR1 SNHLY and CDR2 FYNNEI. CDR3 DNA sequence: TGTGCCGGGCTAGCGGGAGATAGGCCAGATACGCAGTATTTT. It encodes CAGLAGDRPDTQYF.

Here the CDR3 DNA reads TGTGCCATCAGTGGTGTGGGACTAGCGGAGTACAATGAGCAGTTCTTC. It encodes CAISGVGLAEYNEQFF. The chain employs TRBV10-3 and TRBJ2-1; TRBD2 agrees at 11 bases. This CDR3 is built from 16 residues. Germline loops: CDR1 ENHRY, CDR2 SYGVKD. J was trimmed by 4 bases and V by 4 bases; bases with no gene match: 6.

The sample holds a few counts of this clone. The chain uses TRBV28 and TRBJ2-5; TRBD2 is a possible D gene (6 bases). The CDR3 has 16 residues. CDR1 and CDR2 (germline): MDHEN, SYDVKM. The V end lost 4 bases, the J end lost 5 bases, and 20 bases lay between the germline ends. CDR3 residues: CASSSPGMGDWETQYF. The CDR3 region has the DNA TGTGCCAGCAGTTCCCCCGGGATGGGGGACTGGGAGACCCAGTACTTC.

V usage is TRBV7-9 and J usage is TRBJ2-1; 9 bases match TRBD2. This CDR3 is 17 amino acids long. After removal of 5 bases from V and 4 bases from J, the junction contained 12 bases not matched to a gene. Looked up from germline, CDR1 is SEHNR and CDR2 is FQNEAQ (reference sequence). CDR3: CASSPGDAGGRYNEQFF. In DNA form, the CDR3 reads TGTGCCAGCAGCCCCGGGGATGCGGGAGGGCGGTACAATGAGCAGTTCTTC.

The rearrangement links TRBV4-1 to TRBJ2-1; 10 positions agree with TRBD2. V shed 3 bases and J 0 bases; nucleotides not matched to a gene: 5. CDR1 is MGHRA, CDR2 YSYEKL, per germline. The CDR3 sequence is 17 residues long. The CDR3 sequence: CASSHTSGASSYNEQFF. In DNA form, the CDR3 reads TGCGCCAGCAGCCATACTAGCGGGGCGAGCTCCTACAATGAGCAGTTCTTC.

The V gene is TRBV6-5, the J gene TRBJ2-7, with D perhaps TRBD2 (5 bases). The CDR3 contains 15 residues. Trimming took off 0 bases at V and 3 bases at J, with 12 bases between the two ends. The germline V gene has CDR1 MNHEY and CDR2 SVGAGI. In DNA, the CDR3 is TGTGCCAGCAGTTACTCGATGGCTAGCCGCTACGAGCAGTACTTC. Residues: CASSYSMASRYEQYF.

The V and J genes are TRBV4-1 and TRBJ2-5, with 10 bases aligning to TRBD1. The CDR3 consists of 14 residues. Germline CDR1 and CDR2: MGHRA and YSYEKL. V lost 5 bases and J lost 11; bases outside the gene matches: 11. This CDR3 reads CASSLGQGLREQYF. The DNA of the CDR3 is TGCGCCAGCAGCTTGGGACAGGGGCTAAGAGAGCAGTACTTC.

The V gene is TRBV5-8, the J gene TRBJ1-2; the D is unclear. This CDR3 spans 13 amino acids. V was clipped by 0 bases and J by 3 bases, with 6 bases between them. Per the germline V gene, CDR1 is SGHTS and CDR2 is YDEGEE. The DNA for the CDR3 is TGTGCCAGCAGCTTGGAGGCGCACTATGGCTACACCTTC. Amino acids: CASSLEAHYGYTF.

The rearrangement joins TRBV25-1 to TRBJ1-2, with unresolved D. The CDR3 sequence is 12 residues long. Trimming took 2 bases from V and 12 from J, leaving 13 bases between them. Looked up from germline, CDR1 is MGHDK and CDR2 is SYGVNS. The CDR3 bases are TGTGCCAGCAGTGAAGGGAGCCTCCCCCACACCTTC. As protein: CASSEGSLPHTF.

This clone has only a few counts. The CDR3 region is CASSPLASGRAETQYF. The CDR3 bases are TGTGCCAGCAGTCCCCTTGCTAGCGGGAGGGCCGAGACCCAGTACTTC. The rearrangement links TRBV27 to TRBJ2-5; 12 positions match TRBD2. CDR1 is MNHEY, CDR2 SMNVEV, per germline (reference sequence). There are 16 residues in the CDR3. V trimming: 5 bases; J trimming: 5 bases; junction bases outside the gene matches: 9.

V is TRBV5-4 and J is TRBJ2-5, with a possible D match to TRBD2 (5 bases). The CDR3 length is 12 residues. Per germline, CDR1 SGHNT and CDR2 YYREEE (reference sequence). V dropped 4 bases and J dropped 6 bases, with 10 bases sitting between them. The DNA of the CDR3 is TGTGCCAGCAGCCGCGTCGGGAAGACCCAGTACTTC. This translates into CASSRVGKTQYF.

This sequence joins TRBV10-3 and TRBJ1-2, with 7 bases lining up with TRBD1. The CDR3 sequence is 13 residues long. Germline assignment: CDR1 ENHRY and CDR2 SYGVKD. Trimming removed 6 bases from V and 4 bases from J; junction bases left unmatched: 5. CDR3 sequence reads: CAIRLRTGYGYTF. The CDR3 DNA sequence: TGTGCCATCAGGCTTAGGACAGGCTATGGCTACACCTTC.

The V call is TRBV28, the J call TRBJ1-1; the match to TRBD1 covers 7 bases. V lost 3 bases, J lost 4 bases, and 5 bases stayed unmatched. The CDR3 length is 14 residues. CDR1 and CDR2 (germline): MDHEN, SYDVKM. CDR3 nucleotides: TGTGCCAGCAGTTTCTGGGGGACAGTCACTGAAGCTTTCTTT. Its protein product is CASSFWGTVTEAFF.